These 15 T cell receptor beta chains came from one sample sequenced in a study of regulatory T cells in long-lasting Graves disease. In building TCR beta libraries, iRepertoire HTBI primers were used together with Arm-PCR of CDR3 regions. TCRdb processed the multiplex PCR reads anew with MiXCR; each CDR3 protein has one entry. The sample lists under 450,000 distinct CDR3 sequences; approximately 25% were seen once. Time point denoted: persistent/refractory GD, antithyroid drugs over 5 years with positive TRAb. With RNA extracted from PBMCs as input, the TCR library was made. Source: peripheral blood mononuclear cells (PBMCs), taken when the disease was refractory, from a patient treated with antithyroid drugs. All receptors come from a woman between 40 and 55 years old with Graves disease.

In its sample, this clonotype was seen many times. The V and J genes are TRBV7-8 and TRBJ2-7; TRBD2 matches 12 bases. V lost 3 bases, J lost 4 bases, and 16 bases stayed unmatched. The CDR3 contains 19 residues. Per the germline V gene, CDR1 is SGHVS and CDR2 is FQNEAQ. The CDR3 here is CASSLTAYRLAGDVYEQYF. DNA for the CDR3: TGTGCCAGCAGCTTGACAGCATACCGACTAGCGGGAGATGTGTACGAGCAGTACTTC.

CDR3 sequence reads: CASSRKREFYEQYF. The DNA for the CDR3 is TGTGCCAGCAGCCGTAAGCGGGAGTTCTACGAGCAGTACTTC. The rearrangement uses TRBV13 and TRBJ2-7; 8 bases fit TRBD2. The CDR3 is made up of 14 amino acids. From germline, CDR1 is PRHDT and CDR2 FYEKMQ (reference sequence). Losses at the gene ends were 5 bases for V and 3 bases for J; bases not matched to a gene: 6.

The chain carries TRBV12-3 or TRBV12-4 and TRBJ2-3; TRBD2 agrees at 11 bases. The CDR3 runs to 15 residues. With 5 bases clipped from V and 9 bases from J, the junction kept 10 bases outside the gene matches. CDR3 protein: CASSVTSGIVRTQYF. CDR3 in DNA: TGTGCCAGCAGTGTGACTAGCGGGATAGTGCGGACGCAGTATTTT.

This clonotype was counted only a few times. CDR3 in DNA: TGTGCCAGCAGTGAAGCAACAGGGGCGGTTCAGCCCCAGCATTTT. It translates to CASSEATGAVQPQHF. This sequence joins TRBV6-2 or TRBV6-3 and TRBJ1-5, with 7 nucleotides matching TRBD1. Unmatched junction bases numbered 10, after V lost 5 bases and J lost 6 bases. CDR1 is MNHEY, CDR2 SVGEGT, per germline. The CDR3 is 15 amino acids.

The chain joins TRBV11-2 to TRBJ2-7; either TRBD1 or TRBD2 may fit D (5 bases each). Germline assignment: CDR1 SGHAT and CDR2 FQNNGV. Trimming took off 6 bases at V and 5 bases at J, with 20 bases between the two ends. The CDR3 has 15 residues. The CDR3 protein is CASSRTGTPYHEQYF. Written as DNA, the CDR3 is TGTGCCAGCAGTCGTACCGGGACCCCTTACCACGAGCAGTACTTC.

In this sample, this clonotype turned up once. The chain carries TRBV14 and TRBJ2-7; D not certain. CDR1 SGHDN and CDR2 FVKESK come from the germline V gene. The germline V and J ends were trimmed by 1 base and 2 bases, with 12 bases remaining between them. The CDR3 is 15 residues long. Here the CDR3 reads CASSQGQGYTYEQYF. The CDR3 DNA reads TGTGCCAGCAGCCAAGGCCAAGGGTATACCTACGAGCAGTACTTC.

This clonotype has at least ten counts. In DNA form, the CDR3 reads TGTGCCAGCAGCCCCTCCCGGGGACAGCCTTTCTTT. Its protein product is CASSPSRGQPFF. This rearrangement joins TRBV12-3 or TRBV12-4 to TRBJ1-1, with 7 bases aligning to TRBD1. With V trimmed by 6 bases and J by 12 bases, 10 bases remained unmatched. This CDR3 contains 12 residues.

Ten or more counts support this clonotype. The chain links TRBV5-1 to TRBJ1-2; the D gene is possibly TRBD1 (5 bases). The V end lost 6 bases, the J end lost 6 bases, and 15 bases lay between the germline ends. Germline values: CDR1 SGHRS, CDR2 YFSETQ. This CDR3 region has 13 residues. The CDR3 is CASTDTHTDGYTF. The CDR3 DNA follows: TGCGCCAGCACGGACACCCATACCGATGGCTACACCTTC.

V gene TRBV9 combines with J gene TRBJ2-7; either TRBD1 or TRBD2 may fit D (5 bases each). Germline CDR1 is SGDLS and CDR2 is YYNGEE. Trimming cost V 0 bases and J 6 bases, with 13 bases left between them. CDR3 length: 14 amino acids. CDR3 in amino acids: CASSVGGASFEQYF. CDR3 coding DNA: TGTGCCAGCAGCGTAGGAGGGGCAAGTTTCGAGCAGTACTTC.

The CDR3 protein is CASSQVEPRAEAFF. DNA of the CDR3: TGTGCCAGCAGCCAGGTGGAGCCGAGAGCTGAAGCTTTCTTT. This chain uses TRBV16 with TRBJ1-1; D ambiguous. V was pared by 3 bases and J by 6 bases, with 14 bases between. The CDR3 extends over 14 amino acids. Germline V gene data show CDR1 as KGHSY and CDR2 as FQNENV.

Only a few counts were recorded for this clonotype. This chain uses TRBV7-9 with TRBJ2-7, with a tentative D call TRBD1 (6 bases). Per the germline V gene, CDR1 is SEHNR and CDR2 is FQNEAQ (reference sequence). The V gene lost 10 bases and the J gene lost 1 base, with 11 bases spanning the gap. This CDR3 contains 12 residues. The chain's CDR3 is CATAGVSYEQYF. CDR3 DNA sequence: TGTGCCACCGCAGGGGTGTCCTACGAGCAGTACTTC.

As for this clonotype: A single base separates this from a much larger clone, so it may be a read error. This rearrangement joins TRBV5-1 to TRBJ1-4, with 10 bases fitting TRBD1. The CDR3 loop spans 16 amino acids. Germline CDR1 SGHRS, CDR2 YFSETQ. CDR3 amino acids: CASSWDPGQGSEKLSF. CDR3 nucleotide sequence: TGCGCCAGCAGCTGGGATCCGGGACAGGGGTCTGAAAAACTGTCTTTT.

At least ten counts were recorded for this clonotype. This rearrangement joins TRBV12-3 or TRBV12-4 to TRBJ2-2; either TRBD1 or TRBD2 may fit D (7 bases each). The V end lost 5 bases, the J end lost 0 bases, and 10 bases lay between the germline ends. The CDR3 sequence is 15 residues long. The CDR3 DNA reads TGTGCCAGCAGTCAGGGGGGGCCGAACACCGGGGAGCTGTTTTTT. Its translation is CASSQGGPNTGELFF.

With respect to this clonotype: Likely a read error: the CDR3 ends without its conserved phenylalanine or tryptophan. The gene calls are TRBV6-9 and TRBJ1-1; TRBD1 matches 8 bases. The CDR3 length is 14 residues. Trimming at V came to 2 bases and at J to 6 bases, leaving 5 bases not matched to a gene. CDR1 and CDR2 from the germline V gene are MNHGY and SVAAGI. The CDR3 reads CASSYVADRAEAFL. The CDR3 nucleotides are TGTGCCAGCAGTTATGTTGCGGACAGGGCTGAAGCTTTCCTT.

This clonotype was detected ten times or more. The chain has TRBV7-8 and TRBJ2-7; 10 nucleotides match TRBD2. CDR1 and CDR2 (germline): SGHVS, FQNEAQ. The V and J ends lost 2 bases and 7 bases, in that order; junction bases with no gene match: 8. This CDR3 has 15 residues. The CDR3 DNA reads as TGTGCCAGCAGCTTAAGAGCGGGAGGGCCGGGGGAGCAGTACTTC. Translated, it gives CASSLRAGGPGEQYF.